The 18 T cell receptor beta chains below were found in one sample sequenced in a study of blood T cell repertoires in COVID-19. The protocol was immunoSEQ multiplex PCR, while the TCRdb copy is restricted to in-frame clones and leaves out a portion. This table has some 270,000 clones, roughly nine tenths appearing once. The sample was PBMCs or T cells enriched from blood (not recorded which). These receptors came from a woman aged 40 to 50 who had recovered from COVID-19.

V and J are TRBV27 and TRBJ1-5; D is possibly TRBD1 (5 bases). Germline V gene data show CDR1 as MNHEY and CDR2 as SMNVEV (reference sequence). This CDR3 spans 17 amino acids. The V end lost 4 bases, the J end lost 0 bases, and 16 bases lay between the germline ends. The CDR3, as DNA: TGTGCCAGCAGTTCTTTCCAGGGCGCGTATAGCAATCAGCCCCAGCATTTT. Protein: CASSSFQGAYSNQPQHF.

The CDR3 loop is CSALTAPYEQYF. CDR3 sequence (DNA): TGCAGCGCCTTGACAGCTCCCTACGAGCAGTACTTC. This chain links TRBV29-1 with TRBJ2-7; tentative D call: TRBD1 (5 bases). CDR1 is SQVTM and CDR2 is ANQGSEA in the germline V gene. V was shortened by 7 bases and J by 2 bases, with 12 bases between the two germline ends. This CDR3 spans 12 amino acids.

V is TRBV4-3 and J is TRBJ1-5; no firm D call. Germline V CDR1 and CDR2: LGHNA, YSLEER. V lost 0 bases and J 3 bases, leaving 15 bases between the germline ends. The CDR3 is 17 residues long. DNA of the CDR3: TGCGCCAGCAGCCAAGAGTGGGAGAGAAGGGACAATCAGCCCCAGCATTTT. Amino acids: CASSQEWERRDNQPQHF.

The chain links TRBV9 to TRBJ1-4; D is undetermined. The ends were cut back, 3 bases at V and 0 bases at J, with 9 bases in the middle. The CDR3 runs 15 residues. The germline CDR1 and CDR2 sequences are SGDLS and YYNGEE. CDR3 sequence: CASSGNTATNEKLFF. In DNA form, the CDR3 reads TGTGCCAGCAGCGGAAACACAGCAACTAATGAAAAACTGTTTTTT.

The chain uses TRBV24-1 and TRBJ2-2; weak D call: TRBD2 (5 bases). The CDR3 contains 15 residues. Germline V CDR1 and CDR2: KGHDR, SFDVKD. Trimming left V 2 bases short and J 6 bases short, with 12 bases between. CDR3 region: CATSDSRSGAGELFF. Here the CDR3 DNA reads TGTGCCACCAGTGATTCTCGGAGCGGCGCCGGGGAGCTGTTTTTT.

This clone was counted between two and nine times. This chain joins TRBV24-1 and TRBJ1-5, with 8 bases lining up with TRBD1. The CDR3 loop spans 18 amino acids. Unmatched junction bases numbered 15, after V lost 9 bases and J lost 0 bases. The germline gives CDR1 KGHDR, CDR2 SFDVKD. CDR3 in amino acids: CATPWGTGALYSNQPQHF. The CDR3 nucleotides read TGTGCCACCCCGTGGGGGACAGGAGCTCTTTATAGCAATCAGCCCCAGCATTTT.

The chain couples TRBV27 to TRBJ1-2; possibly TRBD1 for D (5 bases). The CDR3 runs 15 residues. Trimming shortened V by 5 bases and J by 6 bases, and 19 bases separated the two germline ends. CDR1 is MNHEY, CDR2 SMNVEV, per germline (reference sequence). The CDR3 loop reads CASSLSPPGRNGYTF. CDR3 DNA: TGTGCCAGCAGTCTTAGCCCCCCAGGGAGGAATGGCTACACCTTC.

The CDR3 protein is CASRYGGGTDTQYF. Written as DNA, the CDR3 is TGTGCCAGCCGATATGGGGGGGGGACGGATACGCAGTATTTT. The gene calls are TRBV7-2 and TRBJ2-3; 7 bases map to TRBD2. The ends lost 8 bases at V and 6 bases at J; junction bases unmatched: 11. Germline values: CDR1 SGHTA, CDR2 FQGNSA. This CDR3 spans 14 amino acids.

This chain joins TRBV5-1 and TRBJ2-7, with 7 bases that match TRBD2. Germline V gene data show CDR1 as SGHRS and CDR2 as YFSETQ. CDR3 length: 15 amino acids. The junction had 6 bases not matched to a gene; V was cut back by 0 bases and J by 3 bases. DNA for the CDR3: TGCGCCAGCAGCTTGGCGGCTAGCGGAGACTACGAGCAGTACTTC. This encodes CASSLAASGDYEQYF.

The CDR3, as DNA: TGTGCCAGCAGGGGAGGCGGTTTCGGCACTGAAGCTTTCTTT. It translates to CASRGGGFGTEAFF. The chain uses TRBV27 and TRBJ1-1; D unresolved. The CDR3 runs 14 residues. The V end lost 6 bases, the J end lost 4 bases, and 15 bases lay between the germline ends. Germline V CDR1 and CDR2: MNHEY, SMNVEV (reference sequence).

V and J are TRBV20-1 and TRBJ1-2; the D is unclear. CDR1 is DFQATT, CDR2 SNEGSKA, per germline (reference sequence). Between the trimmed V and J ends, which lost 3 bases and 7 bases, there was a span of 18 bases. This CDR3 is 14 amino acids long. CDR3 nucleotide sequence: TGCAGTGCTAGTCCTCCTTTGAGTGGAGGTGGCTACACCTTC. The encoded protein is CSASPPLSGGGYTF.

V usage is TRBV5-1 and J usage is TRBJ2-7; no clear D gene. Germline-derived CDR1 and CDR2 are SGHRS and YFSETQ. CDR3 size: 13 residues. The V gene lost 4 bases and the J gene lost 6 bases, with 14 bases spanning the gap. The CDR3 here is CASSPPPRGEQYF. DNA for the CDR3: TGCGCCAGCAGCCCACCACCCCGCGGCGAGCAGTACTTC.

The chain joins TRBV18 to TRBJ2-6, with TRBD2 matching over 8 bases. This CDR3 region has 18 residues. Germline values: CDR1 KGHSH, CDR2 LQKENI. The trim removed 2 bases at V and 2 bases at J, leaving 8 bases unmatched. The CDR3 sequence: CASSPRSGRVTGANVLTF. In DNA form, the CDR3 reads TGTGCCAGCTCACCAAGGAGCGGGAGAGTAACTGGGGCCAACGTCCTGACTTTC.

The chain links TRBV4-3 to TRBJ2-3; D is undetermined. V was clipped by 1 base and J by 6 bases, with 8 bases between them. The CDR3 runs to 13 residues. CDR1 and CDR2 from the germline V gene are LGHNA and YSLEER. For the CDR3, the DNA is TGCGCCAGCAGCCAAGCCGCCGCGGATACGCAGTATTTT. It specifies CASSQAAADTQYF.

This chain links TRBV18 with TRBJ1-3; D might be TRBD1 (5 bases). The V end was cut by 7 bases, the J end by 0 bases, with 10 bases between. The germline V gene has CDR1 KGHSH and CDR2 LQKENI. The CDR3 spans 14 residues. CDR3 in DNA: TGTGCCAGCTACAAAACAGGCTCTGGAAACACCATATATTTT. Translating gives CASYKTGSGNTIYF.

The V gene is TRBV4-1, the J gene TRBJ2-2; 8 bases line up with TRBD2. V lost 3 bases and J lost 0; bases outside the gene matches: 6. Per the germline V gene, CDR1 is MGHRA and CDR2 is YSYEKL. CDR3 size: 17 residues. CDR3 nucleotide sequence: TGCGCCAGCAGCCAGACTAGCGCGAACGCGAACACCGGGGAGCTGTTTTTT. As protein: CASSQTSANANTGELFF.

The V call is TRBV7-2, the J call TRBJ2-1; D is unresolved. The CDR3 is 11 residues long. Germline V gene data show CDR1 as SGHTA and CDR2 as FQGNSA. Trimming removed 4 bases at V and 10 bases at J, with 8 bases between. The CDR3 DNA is TGTGCCAGCAGCTCGAGTGTAGAGCAGTTCTTC. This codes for CASSSSVEQFF.

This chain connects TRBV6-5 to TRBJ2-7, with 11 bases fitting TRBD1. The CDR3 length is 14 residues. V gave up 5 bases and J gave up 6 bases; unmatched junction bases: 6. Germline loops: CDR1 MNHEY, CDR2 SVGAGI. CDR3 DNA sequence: TGTGCCAGCAGTCCGGACAGGGGGCTTGGCGAGCAGTACTTC. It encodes CASSPDRGLGEQYF.